A single T cell receptor beta chain is shown here with its context. Its antigen remains unidentified. It has no much larger one-base neighbor in the sample; base qualities were not kept. This record comes from a study of blood T cell repertoires in COVID-19 (dated by TCRdb to about 2020). Regarding the study in general: Collaborator samples came from the United States, Italy and Spain and covered acute and convalescent phases of COVID-19. The prospective study material was composed of cDNA or gDNA derived from T cells, B-cell-depleted T cells, or PBMCs. A freely available public database, intended as a resource for researchers studying the immune response to SARS-CoV-2, is where the repertoires were released. Samples came from the ongoing ImmuneRACE study (first 160 participants) plus 1,254 subjects from 6 global collaborators. Deeply sampled blood TCRbeta repertoires from subjects exposed to, actively infected with, or recovered from COVID-19 were included in the dataset. A de-identified subject ID, COVID-19 status, age in years and sex were almost always included in the sample metadata. HLA class I and class II types, where available, came from metadata supplied by the sample provider rather than from assay-based typing. Results and caveats for the whole study, not just this receptor: Clinical and demographic metadata were provided uncurated, with the amount varying by source and participant.

Relative to germline, V is 2 bases shorter and J is 6 bases shorter, with 16 bases between their ends. From the germline V gene (reference sequence), CDR1 is SEHNR and CDR2 is FQNEAQ. There are 15 amino acids in the CDR3, from cysteine to phenylalanine inclusive. Of all the DNA, just the CDR3 is kept, 45 bases in frame from base 1. The immunoSEQ Assay, a bias-controlled multiplex PCR, was used to amplify TCRbeta CDR3 regions from genomic DNA. Per the authors' processing: Within the assay, amplification of reference gene primers was used to estimate how many nucleated cells each sample contained. To quantify the absolute abundance of each unique TCRbeta CDR3 rearrangement, sequence reads were collapsed and filtered. Productive Simpson clonality was computed per sample as the square root of Simpson's diversity index over productive rearrangements. Here the immuneACCESS table is served through TCRdb, limited to in-frame sequences with V and J called. Missing clones are a known gap in these copies; in checked studies unresolved V genes cover under half, and the rest lacks a known reason. V and J calls and clone size follow that table, whereas D and trimming were derived from the DNA. The sample data list approximately 210,000 clones, and under 90% of these were observed just once. The top ten clones comprise less than 4% of the sample.

The collaborating institutions used their own protocols to collect whole blood in K2EDTA tubes. For TCRbeta analysis, collaborators shipped samples as frozen whole blood, isolated PBMCs, or DNA extracted from either of those sample types. This receptor was taken from a woman older than 75 with acute or convalescent COVID-19. The chain joins TRBV7-9 to TRBJ1-2; perhaps TRBD1 is the D gene, with 5 bases matching. Sequencing was done on a sample of peripheral blood. CDR3 protein: CASSLLLSGFDGYTF. In nucleotides, the sequence is TGTGCCAGCAGCTTACTTCTTTCAGGGTTCGATGGCTACACCTTC.